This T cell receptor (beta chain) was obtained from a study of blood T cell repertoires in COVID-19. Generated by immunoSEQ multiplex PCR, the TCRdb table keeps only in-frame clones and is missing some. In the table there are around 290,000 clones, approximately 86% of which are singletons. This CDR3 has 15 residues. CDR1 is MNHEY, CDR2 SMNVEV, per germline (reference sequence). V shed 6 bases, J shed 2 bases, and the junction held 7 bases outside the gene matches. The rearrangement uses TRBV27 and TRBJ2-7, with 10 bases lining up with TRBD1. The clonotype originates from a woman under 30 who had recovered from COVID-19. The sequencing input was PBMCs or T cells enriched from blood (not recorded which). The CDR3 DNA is TGTGCCAGCAGCCTATTTGGGACAGGGGCCTACGAGCAGTACTTC. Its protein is CASSLFGTGAYEQYF.